These 31 T cell receptor beta chains share one sample of origin, sequenced in a study of blood T cell repertoires in COVID-19. Repertoires were generated with immunoSEQ multiplex PCR, while TCRdb's copy carries only in-frame clones and drops some. Among some 69,000 clones, roughly 79% were seen once, and the ten largest hold roughly 50%. Sequencing was done on a sample of peripheral blood. These receptors originate from a human donor in a cohort sampled during active COVID-19.

This rearrangement joins TRBV6-6 to TRBJ2-7; D remains ambiguous. Trimming pared 2 bases from V and 2 bases from J, leaving 10 bases between. The CDR3 loop spans 14 amino acids. Germline values: CDR1 MNHNY, CDR2 SVGAGI (reference sequence). The CDR3 sequence is CASSYEAETYEQYF. CDR3 nucleotides: TGTGCCAGCAGTTACGAGGCGGAAACCTACGAGCAGTACTTC.

This clone was seen only a few times. The chain is built from TRBV5-8 and TRBJ1-4, with 8 bases lining up with TRBD1. The CDR3 is 15 residues long. Trimming removed 3 bases from V and 8 bases from J; junction bases left unmatched: 9. Germline CDR1 reads SGHTS; CDR2 reads YDEGEE. CDR3 residues: CASSYRGQGSEKLFF. For the CDR3, the DNA is TGTGCCAGCAGCTATCGAGGACAGGGTAGCGAAAAACTGTTTTTT.

The chain is built from TRBV5-5 and TRBJ2-7; D may be TRBD1 (6 bases). The CDR3 totals 16 residues. Between the trimmed V and J ends, which lost 0 bases and 0 bases, there was a span of 13 bases. Germline CDR1 and CDR2: SGHKS and YYEKEE (reference sequence). The DNA of the CDR3 is TGTGCCAGCAGCTTGGCGACAGGCTGGAGCTCCTACGAGCAGTACTTC. Protein sequence: CASSLATGWSSYEQYF.

This clone was seen only a few times. The J gene is TRBJ2-7, the V gene TRBV3-1 (or the pseudogene TRBV3-2); 9 nucleotides match TRBD1. Germline V gene sequence: CDR1 LGHDT, CDR2 YNNKEL (reference sequence). V trimming: 0 bases; J trimming: 2 bases; junction bases outside the gene matches: 2. There are 15 residues in the CDR3. The CDR3 DNA reads TGTGCCAGCAGCCAAGAGGGACAGGGAGCCTACGAGCAGTACTTC. It codes for CASSQEGQGAYEQYF.

The chain carries TRBV25-1 and TRBJ2-5; 8 positions match TRBD1. Germline V lookup: CDR1 MGHDK, CDR2 SYGVNS. Unmatched junction bases numbered 4, after V lost 2 bases and J lost 5 bases. CDR3 size: 14 residues. Here the CDR3 reads CASSEQGAGETQYF. In DNA form, the CDR3 reads TGTGCCAGCAGTGAACAGGGGGCGGGGGAGACCCAGTACTTC.

The chain uses TRBV23-1 and TRBJ2-2; TRBD1 is a possible D gene (6 bases). TRBV23-1 qualifies as an ORF whose function is uncertain. Trimming removed 0 bases from V and 0 bases from J, with 14 bases in between. The CDR3 is 18 residues long. The CDR3 sequence: CASSQSADSPSNTGELFF. For the CDR3, the DNA is TGCGCCAGCAGTCAATCCGCGGACAGTCCCTCGAACACCGGGGAGCTGTTTTTT.

This clone was recorded once. The rearrangement joins TRBV11-2 to TRBJ2-7; TRBD2 agrees at 8 bases. J gave up 5 bases and V 3 bases, and 12 bases lay outside the gene matches. This CDR3 is 16 amino acids long. Looked up from germline, CDR1 is SGHAT and CDR2 is FQNNGV. The CDR3 sequence: CASSFFPGGPFDEQYF. The CDR3 DNA reads as TGTGCCAGCAGCTTCTTCCCGGGGGGGCCTTTCGACGAGCAGTACTTC.

The chain has TRBV28 and TRBJ2-7, with 7 bases that match TRBD2. V shed 5 bases and J 8 bases; nucleotides not matched to a gene: 12. CDR1 is MDHEN and CDR2 is SYDVKM in the germline V gene. The CDR3 covers 14 residues. CDR3 sequence reads: CASSETSPPSKQYF. The DNA for the CDR3 is TGTGCCAGCAGTGAGACTAGCCCCCCCTCCAAGCAGTACTTC.

The V and J genes are TRBV7-9 and TRBJ2-1, with D unresolved. The germline V gene encodes CDR1 SEHNR and CDR2 FQNEAQ (reference sequence). Deletions cut 2 bases from V and 8 bases from J, with 7 bases between. This CDR3 spans 12 amino acids. The chain's CDR3 is CASSLIGYEQFF. CDR3 bases: TGTGCCAGCAGCTTAATTGGCTATGAGCAGTTCTTC. The complete variable domain, with remaining parts taken from reference TRBV7-9 and TRBJ2-1, reads DTGVSQNPRHKITKRGQNVTFRCDPISEHNRLYWYRQTLGQGPEFLTYFQNEAQLEKSRLLSDRFSAERPKGSFSTLEIQRTEQGDSAMYLCASSLIGYEQFFGPGTRLTVL.

CDR3 loop: CASSFSPPYEQYF. For the CDR3, the DNA is TGTGCCAGCAGTTTCTCCCCTCCCTACGAGCAGTACTTC. The V gene is TRBV12-3 or TRBV12-4, the J gene TRBJ2-7, with D hard to call. The CDR3 spans 13 residues. With 3 bases removed from V and 2 bases from J, the gap between germline ends came to 8 bases.

This clone was detected only a few times. The chain combines TRBV6-2 or TRBV6-3 with TRBJ1-5; D is perhaps TRBD1 (5 bases). V lost 1 base and J lost 0, with 7 bases in between. Germline assignment: CDR1 MNHEY and CDR2 SVGEGT. The CDR3 contains 15 residues. The CDR3 loop reads CASSYYGASNQPQHF. DNA for the CDR3: TGTGCCAGCAGTTACTATGGGGCTAGCAATCAGCCCCAGCATTTT.

CDR3 DNA sequence: TGTGCCAGCAGCTGGGCCCCGGGACACGAAGCGAACACTGAAGCTTTCTTT. Its translation: CASSWAPGHEANTEAFF. The chain employs TRBV7-6 and TRBJ1-1; tentatively, D is TRBD1 (6 bases). Germline V gene data show CDR1 as SGHVS and CDR2 as FNYEAQ. The CDR3 loop spans 17 amino acids. V was trimmed by 4 bases and J by 1 base, leaving 19 bases between them.

This sequence joins TRBV15 and TRBJ2-6; D remains ambiguous. The CDR3 loop spans 15 amino acids. The ends were cut back, 5 bases at V and 0 bases at J, with 8 bases in the middle. Germline lookup yields CDR1 LNHNV and CDR2 YYDKDF (reference sequence). This CDR3 is CATSPVRSGANVLTF. The CDR3 nucleotides read TGTGCCACCAGCCCAGTCCGCTCTGGGGCCAACGTCCTGACTTTC. Variable domain in full (rest from reference TRBV15 and TRBJ2-6): DAMVIQNPRYQVTQFGKPVTLSCSQTLNHNVMYWYQQKSSQAPKLLFHYYDKDFNNEADTPDNFQSRRPNTSFCFLDIRSPGLGDTAMYLCATSPVRSGANVLTFGAGSRLTVL.

This rearrangement joins TRBV19 to TRBJ1-1; 9 bases are shared with TRBD1. Germline loops: CDR1 LNHDA, CDR2 SQIVND (reference sequence). The CDR3 extends over 15 amino acids. The J segment lost 1 base and the V segment lost 2 bases, leaving 2 bases of the junction unmatched. The CDR3 sequence is CASSISQGANTEAFF. The CDR3, as DNA: TGTGCCAGTAGTATATCACAGGGGGCGAACACTGAAGCTTTCTTT. The whole variable domain, filled in from reference TRBV19 and TRBJ1-1, reads DGGITQSPKYLFRKEGQNVTLSCEQNLNHDAMYWYRQDPGQGLRLIYYSQIVNDFQKGDIAEGYSVSREKKESFPLTVTSAQKNPTAFYLCASSISQGANTEAFFGQGTRLTVV.

The chain carries TRBV5-1 and TRBJ2-1, with D hard to call. CDR1 SGHRS and CDR2 YFSETQ come from the germline V gene. This CDR3 comprises 13 residues. V was shortened by 2 bases and J by 8 bases, with 11 bases between the two germline ends. The CDR3 sequence is CASSFPYQDEQFF. Here the CDR3 DNA reads TGCGCCAGCAGCTTCCCATACCAGGATGAGCAGTTCTTC.

The chain recombines TRBV23-1 with TRBJ2-7; no clear D. TRBV23-1 is labeled an ORF, and its function is uncertain. The ends were cut back, 6 bases at V and 2 bases at J, with 14 bases in the middle. The CDR3 extends over 14 amino acids. CDR3 coding DNA: TGCGCCAGCAGCCCCACAGACGGAACCTACGAGCAGTACTTC. Translation: CASSPTDGTYEQYF.

This sequence joins TRBV28 and TRBJ1-4; D uncertain. Germline lookup yields CDR1 MDHEN and CDR2 SYDVKM. The ends were cut back, 6 bases at V and 6 bases at J, with 14 bases in the middle. CDR3 length: 14 amino acids. The CDR3 DNA sequence: TGTGCCAGCAGCCCGTGGGCAGATGATGAAAAACTGTTTTTT. Its protein product is CASSPWADDEKLFF.

The genes are TRBV28 and TRBJ1-1; 7 positions agree with TRBD1. V lost 6 bases to trimming and J lost 10 bases; unmatched junction nucleotides: 14. The CDR3 extends over 14 amino acids. In germline, CDR1 is MDHEN, CDR2 SYDVKM. CDR3 region: CASRLPGTETTAFF. In nucleotides, the CDR3 is TGTGCCAGCAGGCTCCCCGGGACAGAGACTACAGCTTTCTTT.

CDR3 loop: CASSPPSSGNYNEQFF. The CDR3 nucleotides are TGTGCCAGCTCACCACCGTCTTCGGGAAACTACAATGAGCAGTTCTTC. The rearrangement links TRBV18 to TRBJ2-1; D may be TRBD2 (5 bases). Germline lookup yields CDR1 KGHSH and CDR2 LQKENI. Trimming removed 0 bases from V and 3 bases from J, with 12 bases in between. This CDR3 is 16 amino acids long.

The chain employs TRBV28 and TRBJ2-2; 7 bases match TRBD2. CDR1 and CDR2 (germline): MDHEN, SYDVKM. Germline trimming cut 4 bases from V and 5 bases from J; bases unmatched to any gene: 4. The CDR3 covers 14 residues. DNA of the CDR3: TGTGCCAGCAGTTCCCGGGACTATACCGGGGAGCTGTTTTTT. Protein: CASSSRDYTGELFF.

The chain recombines TRBV19 with TRBJ2-7, with a possible D match to TRBD1 (6 bases). Germline CDR1 LNHDA, CDR2 SQIVND (reference sequence). The CDR3 has 14 residues. Trimming removed 6 bases from V and 5 bases from J, with 17 bases in between. The chain's CDR3 is CASRKQGKSNEQYF. In DNA form, the CDR3 reads TGTGCCAGTAGAAAACAGGGAAAGAGTAACGAGCAGTACTTC.

This chain uses TRBV9 with TRBJ2-3; 9 positions match TRBD2. CDR1 and CDR2 from the germline V gene are SGDLS and YYNGEE. The CDR3 consists of 13 residues. The J segment lost 7 bases and the V segment lost 4 bases, leaving 4 bases of the junction unmatched. The CDR3: CASSPGLANTQYF. CDR3 nucleotides: TGTGCCAGCAGCCCAGGACTAGCGAATACGCAGTATTTT.

The chain recombines TRBV2 with TRBJ2-1; maybe TRBD1 (6 bases). Germline V lookup: CDR1 SNHLY, CDR2 FYNNEI. This CDR3 region has 14 residues. The ends were cut back, 6 bases at V and 6 bases at J, with 15 bases in the middle. This CDR3 is CASRGAPVTNEQFF. The CDR3 coding sequence is TGTGCCAGCAGGGGGGCCCCAGTGACCAATGAGCAGTTCTTC. The whole variable domain, remainder taken from reference TRBV2 and TRBJ2-1, is EPEVTQTPSHQVTQMGQEVILRCVPISNHLYFYWYRQILGQKVEFLVSFYNNEISEKSEIFDDQFSVERPDGSNFTLKIRSTKLEDSAMYFCASRGAPVTNEQFFGPGTRLTVL.

This chain joins TRBV28 and TRBJ1-4; 10 bases are shared with TRBD1. Germline CDR1 MDHEN, CDR2 SYDVKM. The V segment lost 5 bases and the J segment 6 bases; nucleotides outside the gene matches: 18. The length of the CDR3 is 19 residues. The DNA of the CDR3 is TGTGCCAGCAGTCCGATCGGACAGGGGGTTGTGGTGTCTCATGAAAAACTGTTTTTT. The encoded protein is CASSPIGQGVVVSHEKLFF.

The chain has TRBV4-1 and TRBJ1-5; 8 positions agree with TRBD1. The CDR3 contains 15 residues. Losses at the gene ends were 0 bases for V and 4 bases for J; bases not matched to a gene: 2. Germline V gene sequence: CDR1 MGHRA, CDR2 YSYEKL. CDR3 nucleotide sequence: TGCGCCAGCAGCCAAGATGACAGGGGTAATCAGCCCCAGCATTTT. Translating it yields CASSQDDRGNQPQHF.

This clone was counted between two and nine times. The rearrangement links TRBV5-1 to TRBJ2-2, with TRBD2 matching 14 bases. This CDR3 region has 20 residues. CDR1 and CDR2 from the germline V gene are SGHRS and YFSETQ. V was clipped by 0 bases and J by 5 bases; unmatched bases: 12. CDR3 in amino acids: CASSLVIRGLAGVGTGELFF. CDR3 in DNA: TGCGCCAGCAGCTTGGTAATTCGGGGACTAGCGGGAGTAGGAACCGGGGAGCTGTTTTTT.

J is TRBJ2-5 and V is TRBV11-2; 8 nucleotides agree with TRBD2. The CDR3 runs to 15 residues. CDR1 is SGHAT and CDR2 is FQNNGV in the germline V gene. The trim removed 5 bases at V and 4 bases at J, leaving 9 bases unmatched. CDR3 residues: CASSVTGGATETQYF. Written as DNA, the CDR3 is TGTGCCAGCAGCGTAACCGGGGGGGCCACAGAGACCCAGTACTTC.

The genes are TRBV25-1 and TRBJ2-5; the D gene is possibly TRBD2 (6 bases). Germline V CDR1 and CDR2: MGHDK, SYGVNS. V lost 1 base to trimming and J lost 2 bases, with 14 bases between them. The CDR3 runs 16 residues. The CDR3 loop is CASSESSDFPQETQYF. DNA for the CDR3: TGTGCCAGCAGTGAATCTAGCGATTTCCCTCAAGAGACCCAGTACTTC.

This chain connects TRBV10-3 to TRBJ2-5, with 8 nucleotides matching TRBD2. J gave up 4 bases and V 8 bases, and 6 bases lay outside the gene matches. Germline-derived CDR1 and CDR2 are ENHRY and SYGVKD. The CDR3 sequence is 13 residues long. The CDR3 is CAISVSGRETQYF. CDR3 coding DNA: TGTGCCATCTCAGTGAGCGGGAGAGAGACCCAGTACTTC.

The chain recombines TRBV6-5 with TRBJ2-1; 9 nucleotides line up with TRBD2. Trimming at V came to 8 bases and at J to 6 bases, leaving 8 bases not matched to a gene. CDR1 is MNHEY, CDR2 SVGAGI, per germline. This CDR3 spans 14 amino acids. The CDR3 sequence: CASYTGTSTNEQFF. DNA of the CDR3: TGTGCCAGCTACACCGGGACTAGCACCAATGAGCAGTTCTTC.

This clone occurred a few times. At one end the junction does not follow the germline gene, possibly because of a read error. This sequence joins TRBV18 and TRBJ2-7; 8 bases are shared with TRBD1. Germline V gene data show CDR1 as KGHSH and CDR2 as LQKENI. The CDR3 sequence is 12 residues long. DNA of the CDR3: TGTGCCACCTCAGGGGGCGGCTACGAGCAGTACTTC. Translating gives CATSGGGYEQYF.